This TCR beta chain comes out of a study of patients and donors after allogeneic stem cell transplantation. TCRdb reanalysed the RT-PCR reads using MiXCR and keeps one entry per CDR3 protein. Here the sample spans 410,000 or so distinct CDR3 sequences, 16% being singletons. V lost 7 bases to trimming and J lost 3 bases, with 16 bases between them. The CDR3 is 15 amino acids. This clonotype was picked up many times. The receptor comes from a human donor who was either an allogeneic HSCT recipient or a stem cell or donor lymphocyte infusion donor (not recorded which). It is not recorded whose cells these are; they may come from a transplant donor. The sequenced material came from blood, either unsorted or a sorted T cell fraction (not recorded which). This rearrangement joins TRBV12-3 or TRBV12-4 to TRBJ1-3; D is uncertain. In nucleotides, the CDR3 is TGTGCCAGCAAGGCGCCCGGAAGTTATGGAAACACCATATATTTT. Residues: CASKAPGSYGNTIYF.